At least ten counts were recorded for the clone carrying this TCR beta chain. Its matching antigen is unknown. Scientists amplified the TCR beta CDR3 regions from RNA transcripts. An opening RT-PCR round employed HTBI primers and preceded a second-round multiplex PCR. TCRdb reprocessed the multiplex PCR reads via MiXCR and lists one record per CDR3 protein. The sample includes under 800,000 distinct CDR3 sequences, 20% to 25% of them seen just once. Trimming stripped 2 bases from V and 5 bases from J, with 17 bases between. Germline V CDR1 and CDR2: SGHRS, YFSETQ. The CDR3 sequence is 15 residues long. These data originate in a study of Graves' ophthalmopathy and Graves' hyperthyroidism. Study-level points and caveats: A 13-signature model separated ophthalmopathy from stable hyperthyroidism, roughly 85% sensitivity, roughly 81% specificity.

The sequence was obtained from a young woman with stable Graves' hyperthyroidism. Some clones in this sample may be carry-over from other donors' samples. What was sequenced was peripheral blood. The chain recombines TRBV5-1 with TRBJ2-7, with a tentative D call TRBD2 (7 bases). The CDR3 coding sequence is TGCGCCAGCAGCTTACTGGGGAGGGGGGACGACGAGCAGTACTTC. It is translated as CASSLLGRGDDEQYF.